This T cell receptor (beta chain) originates from a study of T cells in Graves' hyperthyroidism and ophthalmopathy. Study-level findings and limits: Blood also showed most of the thyroid clonotypes that were expanded above 0.001.

In the case of this clonotype: Its target is not known.

It was RNA transcripts that yielded the amplified TCR beta CDR3 regions. Carried out on the TCR CDR3, a first-round RT-PCR used the HTBI primer set. A single record per CDR3 protein comes from TCRdb applying MiXCR to the multiplex PCR reads. The profile shows approximately 630,000 distinct CDR3 sequences, around 15% of them singletons. The sample comprised blood. The receptor's source is a woman in her 30s with Graves' hyperthyroidism.

CDR3 sequence: CASSFDRQAGELFF. CDR3 in DNA: TGTGCCAGCAGCTTTGATCGACAGGCCGGGGAGCTGTTTTTT. This chain connects TRBV7-3 to TRBJ2-2, with a tentative D call TRBD1 (6 bases). The CDR3 is made up of 14 amino acids. Trimming removed 3 bases from V and 6 bases from J, with 11 bases in between. Per the germline V gene, CDR1 is SGHTA and CDR2 is FQGTGA.